This is a list of T cell receptor beta chains from one sample in a study of blood T cell repertoires in COVID-19. Measured with immunoSEQ multiplex PCR; TCRdb has only the in-frame clones, and not every one. The sample carries over 150,000 clones, approximately 85% recorded once. Sequencing was performed on peripheral blood. The receptors shown here come from a man of 80 years or more with COVID-19, enrolled during active disease. CDR3s include the opening cysteine and the closing phenylalanine or tryptophan. The D gene is left open where the match is weak. Only part of the rows carry a size: once, few, many, or a class if the clone is expanded.

.	TRBD2	15	TRBV7-2	TRBJ2-5	TGTGCCAGCAGCATTAGCGGGGGGGCGAAAGAGACCCAGTACTTC	CASSISGGAKETQYF
once	TRBD1	17	TRBV28	TRBJ1-5	TGTGCCAGCAGTTTTACAGGGGGCGCCTATAGCAATCAGCCCCAGCATTTT	CASSFTGGAYSNQPQHF
few	.	14	TRBV5-4	TRBJ1-3	TGTGCCAGCAGCTTGCGGGGGTCTGGAAACACCATATATTTT	CASSLRGSGNTIYF
.	TRBD1	16	TRBV5-8	TRBJ2-6	TGTGCCAGCAGCTTAGCGCAGGGGGCAGGGGCCAACGTCCTGACTTTC	CASSLAQGAGANVLTF
.	.	14	TRBV6-6	TRBJ1-5	TGTGCCAGCAGTTACTCGAGCGGAGATCAGCCCCAGCATTTT	CASSYSSGDQPQHF
.	.	14	TRBV6-5	TRBJ1-2	TGTGCCAGCAGCCGGGGGGGGGCTGACTATGGCTACACCTTC	CASSRGGADYGYTF
few	.	14	TRBV11-3	TRBJ2-3	TGTGCCAGCAGCCCCACTGCGAGCACAGATACGCAGTATTTT	CASSPTASTDTQYF
.	.	15	TRBV6-2/TRBV6-3	TRBJ1-5	TGTGCCAGCAGTTATGGCGGGGTTAGCAATCAGCCCCAGCATTTT	CASSYGGVSNQPQHF
.	.	16	TRBV5-5	TRBJ1-3	TGTGCCAGCAGCTTAGGGAAACATGTTAGCGGGAACACCATATATTTT	CASSLGKHVSGNTIYF
once	TRBD1	15	TRBV5-1	TRBJ1-4	TGCGCCAGCAGCAGGGGGACAGGGGCGAATGAAAAACTGTTTTTT	CASSRGTGANEKLFF
many	TRBD1	16	TRBV4-1	TRBJ1-5	TGCGCCAGCAGCCAGGCCGGGACAGGGAGCGATCAGCCCCAGCATTTT	CASSQAGTGSDQPQHF
.	.	14	TRBV5-6	TRBJ1-6	TGTGCCAGTAGCCCAATCGGGGAATCCTCACCCCTCCACTTT	CASSPIGESSPLHF
.	.	12	TRBV29-1	TRBJ1-2	TGCAGCTCCCACGTTGCAGGGGCCGGCTACACCTTC	CSSHVAGAGYTF
.	TRBD1	13	TRBV2	TRBJ2-7	TGTGCCAGCAGGGGACAGACCCCCTACGAGCAGTACTTC	CASRGQTPYEQYF
once	.	13	TRBV2	TRBJ2-3	TGTGCCGGCTTTTCCCGTGCTACAGATACGCAGTATTTT	CAGFSRATDTQYF
.	TRBD1	16	TRBV5-1	TRBJ1-3	TGCGCCAGCAGCTTGGCCCCAGGGGGCTTTGGAAACACCATATATTTT	CASSLAPGGFGNTIYF
.	.	13	TRBV6-1	TRBJ1-2	TGTGCCAGCAGTGATCTCCGCCTAGAACGCTACACCTTC	CASSDLRLERYTF
.	.	15	TRBV7-2	TRBJ1-6	TGTGCCAGCAGCTTTGGCACAGGGTCGAATTCACCCCTCCACTTT	CASSFGTGSNSPLHF
.	TRBD1	15	TRBV5-1	TRBJ2-1	TGCGCCAGCAGCTTACTGGGACAGCCCAACAATGAGCAGTTCTTC	CASSLLGQPNNEQFF
few	TRBD1	14	TRBV2	TRBJ1-3	TGTGCCAGCGCTGAGGGGGCCCTCGGAAACACCATATATTTT	CASAEGALGNTIYF
.	TRBD1	14	TRBV7-3	TRBJ2-7	TGTGCCAGCAGCGTACAGGGGGACTCCTACGAGCAGTACTTC	CASSVQGDSYEQYF
.	.	13	TRBV9	TRBJ1-2	TGTGCCAGCAAAACTGACAGGCGGCTGGGCTACACCTTC	CASKTDRRLGYTF
.	.	11	TRBV3-1/TRBV3-2	TRBJ1-1	TGTGCCAGCTCCTCCCCTACTGAAGCTTTCTTT	CASSSPTEAFF
.	.	11	TRBV10-3	TRBJ1-1	TGTGCCACGCAGGGGTACACTGAAGCTTTCTTT	CATQGYTEAFF
.	TRBD2	16	TRBV7-3	TRBJ2-2	TGTGCCAGCAGCTTAACCGCGGGGGGCCTTACCGGGGAGCTGTTTTTT	CASSLTAGGLTGELFF
.	TRBD1	13	TRBV6-5	TRBJ2-7	TGTGCCAGCACCGGGACAGGCCTGCACGAGCAGTACTTC	CASTGTGLHEQYF
.	TRBD1	14	TRBV2	TRBJ1-6	TGTGCCAGCAGAACACAGGGGGTAGGGTCACCCCTCCACTTT	CASRTQGVGSPLHF
.	TRBD1	17	TRBV7-3	TRBJ2-2	TGTGCCAGCAGCTTAAGTGGGAGACAGGGCTACGCCGGGGAGCTGTTTTTT	CASSLSGRQGYAGELFF
.	.	13	TRBV7-2	TRBJ1-2	TGTGCCAGCACCCCAGACAGGTCGTATGGCTACACCTTC	CASTPDRSYGYTF
.	TRBD1	14	TRBV11-2	TRBJ1-2	TGTGCCAGCAGCTCGAACCGACAGGGGCATGGCTACACCTTC	CASSSNRQGHGYTF
.	.	15	TRBV24-1	TRBJ2-5	TGTGCCACCAGTGCCCTGGGAGGGGGTAAAGAGACCCAGTACTTC	CATSALGGGKETQYF
.	.	15	TRBV19	TRBJ1-3	TGTGCCAGTAGTCCGCCAGGGGCCTCTGGAAACACCATATATTTT	CASSPPGASGNTIYF
.	TRBD2	16	TRBV18	TRBJ2-7	TGTGCCAGCTCACCCGGGACTAGCGGGGACCCCTACGAGCAGTACTTC	CASSPGTSGDPYEQYF
once	TRBD1	14	TRBV29-1	TRBJ1-2	TGCAGCGTCCTCACGGACAGGACCAACTATGGCTACACCTTC	CSVLTDRTNYGYTF
.	TRBD1	16	TRBV10-3	TRBJ2-7	TGTGCCATCAGTGAGTCTGTTGGGACAGGCTCCTACGAGCAGTACTTC	CAISESVGTGSYEQYF
.	TRBD1	13	TRBV11-3	TRBJ1-5	TGTGCCAGCAGCCCGGACAGGCTTTGGCCCCAGCATTTT	CASSPDRLWPQHF
.	.	15	TRBV5-1	TRBJ2-3	TGCGCCAGCAGCTTGGAGCAGGGAGGTACAGATACGCAGTATTTT	CASSLEQGGTDTQYF
.	TRBD2	15	TRBV5-6	TRBJ2-7	TGTGCCAGCAGCTCCCGGGGGGGTCTCTTCTACGAGCAGTACTTC	CASSSRGGLFYEQYF
once	.	14	TRBV2	TRBJ1-2	TGTGCCAGCAGTGAAAAGCGGGGCGGCTATGGCTACACCTTC	CASSEKRGGYGYTF
.	TRBD1	15	TRBV28	TRBJ1-4	TGTGCCAGCAGCACCCTGATCGACAGGGGGCAAAAACTGTTTTTT	CASSTLIDRGQKLFF
once	TRBD1	16	TRBV18	TRBJ2-2	TGTGCCAGCTCACTGCACCCGGGACAGGGGACCGGGGAGCTGTTTTTT	CASSLHPGQGTGELFF
.	.	12	TRBV4-3	TRBJ1-2	TGCGCCAGCAGCCAAGACTACTGGGGCTACACCTTC	CASSQDYWGYTF
.	TRBD2	16	TRBV20-1	TRBJ2-3	TGCAGTGCTAGTACCGGCGGGGGGGTTAGCACAGATACGCAGTATTTT	CSASTGGGVSTDTQYF